This TCR beta chain was profiled in a study of blood T cell repertoires in COVID-19. About the study: The United States, Italy and Spain provided the acute and convalescent COVID-19 samples. PBMCs, B-cell-depleted T cells, or T cells were the source of the cDNA or gDNA that made up the material.

The germline CDR1 and CDR2 sequences are LNHNV and YYDKDF (reference sequence). V trimming: 3 bases; J trimming: 4 bases; junction bases outside the gene matches: 6. The CDR3 extends over 17 amino acids. Original processing notes: How many nucleated cells were present was estimated from reference gene primer amplification. Profiled with immunoSEQ multiplex PCR; TCRdb holds only in-frame clones, not every one. Clone size and V and J calls were adopted from that table, with D and trimming inferred from the DNA. Among under 45,000 clones listed, just under 80% were seen once. The sequence was obtained from a man between 60 and 70 years old with acute or convalescent COVID-19. The gene calls are TRBV15 and TRBJ2-3, with 14 nucleotides matching TRBD2. Sequencing was carried out using peripheral blood. CDR3 DNA sequence: TGTGCCACCAGCAGGGGACTAGCGGGAGCAGCGGCAGATACGCAGTATTTT. Translating gives CATSRGLAGAAADTQYF.